This T cell receptor beta chain was recorded in a study of blood T cell repertoires in COVID-19. Overall study: Sample material is recorded as cDNA or gDNA derived from T cells, B-cell-depleted T cells, or PBMCs.

Clones were read by immunoSEQ multiplex PCR, and TCRdb kept only the in-frame ones, dropping some. Of around 260,000 clones in the sample, approximately 86% are singletons; the top ten hold roughly 4%. From germline, CDR1 is SEHNR and CDR2 FQNEAQ (reference sequence). The V and J ends lost 5 bases and 3 bases, in that order; junction bases with no gene match: 7. The CDR3 runs 15 residues. The specimen was peripheral blood. The chain employs TRBV7-9 and TRBJ1-5, with 7 bases matching TRBD1. This TCR derives from a man in his late teens or twenties with active or convalescent COVID-19. CDR3 nucleotides: TGTGCCAGCAGCGCCGGGACAGTCTCCAATCAGCCCCAGCATTTT. Its translation: CASSAGTVSNQPQHF.